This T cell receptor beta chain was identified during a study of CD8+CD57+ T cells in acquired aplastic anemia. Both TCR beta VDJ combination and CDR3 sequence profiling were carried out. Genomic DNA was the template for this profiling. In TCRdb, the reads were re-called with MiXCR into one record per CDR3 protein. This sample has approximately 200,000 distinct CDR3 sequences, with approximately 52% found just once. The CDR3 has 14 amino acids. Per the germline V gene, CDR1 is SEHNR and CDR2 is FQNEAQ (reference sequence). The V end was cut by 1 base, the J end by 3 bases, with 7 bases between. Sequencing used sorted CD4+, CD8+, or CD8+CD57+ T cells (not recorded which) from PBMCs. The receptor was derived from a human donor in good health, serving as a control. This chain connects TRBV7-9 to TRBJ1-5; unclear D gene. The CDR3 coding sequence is TGTGCCAGCAGCTTAGAGTCACACAATCAGCCCCAGCATTTT. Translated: CASSLESHNQPQHF.